The rows below give T cell receptor beta chains drawn from one sample of a study of cytomegalovirus exposure and HLA in healthy donors. Profiling relied on immunoSEQ multiplex PCR, and the TCRdb table lists in-frame clones only, not all of them. The sample lists 180,000 or so clones, over 80% occurring once. Sequencing used PBMCs. These receptors were obtained from a man between 35 and 55 years old in good health and CMV-seronegative. CDR3s include the opening cysteine and the closing phenylalanine or tryptophan. The order of the fields is D gene, clone size, V gene, J gene, CDR3 DNA, CDR3 protein. A D gene is named only where the DNA matches it firmly. Clone size is given for some rows only: seen once, a few or many times, or a class if the clone is expanded.

d_gene: -
abundance: -
v_gene: TRBV19
j_gene: TRBJ1-5
CDR3nt: TGTGCCAGTAGTGAGACAGGTCATCTCAATCAGCCCCAGCATTTT
CDR3aa: CASSETGHLNQPQHF

d_gene: -
abundance: -
v_gene: TRBV15
j_gene: TRBJ2-7
CDR3nt: TGTGCCACCAGCAGGAGGGGGGGCGCAGAGCGGACGAAATACGAGCAGTACTTC
CDR3aa: CATSRRGGAERTKYEQYF

d_gene: -
abundance: -
v_gene: TRBV6-5
j_gene: TRBJ1-2
CDR3nt: TGTGCCAGCAGTTACTCGAGAGGGGGAGCTAACTATGGCTACACCTTC
CDR3aa: CASSYSRGGANYGYTF

d_gene: -
abundance: -
v_gene: TRBV9
j_gene: TRBJ2-5
CDR3nt: TGTGCCAGCAGCGTAGAGAGGGCACCTCAAGAGACCCAGTACTTC
CDR3aa: CASSVERAPQETQYF

d_gene: -
abundance: -
v_gene: TRBV28
j_gene: TRBJ2-5
CDR3nt: TGTGCCTCATCAGATATCAGGGGCTACCGGAGGGAGACCCAGTACTTC
CDR3aa: CASSDIRGYRRETQYF

d_gene: TRBD1
abundance: -
v_gene: TRBV7-9
j_gene: TRBJ2-7
CDR3nt: TGTGCCAGCAGCGTAGCCGGGACAGGAGCTTACGAGCAGTACTTC
CDR3aa: CASSVAGTGAYEQYF

d_gene: TRBD1
abundance: -
v_gene: TRBV18
j_gene: TRBJ2-1
CDR3nt: TGTGCCAGCTCACCACCAGGCAGGGGGTCCTACAATGAGCAGTTCTTC
CDR3aa: CASSPPGRGSYNEQFF

d_gene: TRBD1
abundance: -
v_gene: TRBV7-8
j_gene: TRBJ2-7
CDR3nt: TGTGCCAGCAGCTTAGGGACAGGCTCCTACGAGCAGTACTTC
CDR3aa: CASSLGTGSYEQYF

d_gene: TRBD2
abundance: -
v_gene: TRBV4-2
j_gene: TRBJ2-5
CDR3nt: TGTGCCAGCAGCCGCCCGGAACTAGCGGGGGGGGCCCGGCAGACCCAGTACTTC
CDR3aa: CASSRPELAGGARQTQYF

d_gene: TRBD2
abundance: -
v_gene: TRBV6-1
j_gene: TRBJ2-1
CDR3nt: TGTGCCAGCCTTACTAGCGGGAGGATGGATGAGCAGTTCTTC
CDR3aa: CASLTSGRMDEQFF

d_gene: TRBD2
abundance: once
v_gene: TRBV6-4
j_gene: TRBJ2-1
CDR3nt: TGTGCCAGCAGTGTGACTAGCGGGAGTAATGAGCAGTTCTTC
CDR3aa: CASSVTSGSNEQFF

d_gene: TRBD2
abundance: -
v_gene: TRBV10-3
j_gene: TRBJ2-3
CDR3nt: TGTGCCATCAGTGTAGCGGGGGGCACAGATACGCAGTATTTT
CDR3aa: CAISVAGGTDTQYF

d_gene: -
abundance: -
v_gene: TRBV7-3
j_gene: TRBJ2-1
CDR3nt: TGTGCCAGCAGCTCCGCAAGCGGCGAGCAGTTCTTC
CDR3aa: CASSSASGEQFF